This passage covers 15 T cell receptor beta chains from one sample sequenced in a study of T cells expressing NK-cell markers. From its re-call of the 5' RACE reads, TCRdb lists each CDR3 protein once, without DNA. This sample contains a few hundred thousand distinct CDR3 sequences. The sample comprised blood T cells: a sorted CD56 or NKG2C T cell subset, CD4+ or CD8+ T cells, or bulk PBMC T cells (not recorded which). The receptors here all came from a man aged 18-70 years in good health.

CDR3 residues: CASSKKQGGEQYF. The chain employs TRBV19 and TRBJ2-7; checking the TCRdb D call of TRBD1 is not possible without DNA. This CDR3 is built from 13 residues. Looked up from germline, CDR1 is LNHDA and CDR2 is SQIVND (reference sequence). Full variable domain (outside the CDR3, taken from reference TRBV19 and TRBJ2-7): DGGITQSPKYLFRKEGQNVTLSCEQNLNHDAMYWYRQDPGQGLRLIYYSQIVNDFQKGDIAEGYSVSREKKESFPLTVTSAQKNPTAFYLCASSKKQGGEQYFGPGTRLTVT.

V gene TRBV3-1 combines with J gene TRBJ2-4. CDR1 and CDR2 (germline): LGHDT, YNNKEL (reference sequence). CDR3 length: 11 amino acids. CDR3 loop: CASSLKNIQYF.

The CDR3 sequence is CASSQVVGNQPQHF. This sequence joins TRBV3-1 and TRBJ1-5. The CDR3 is 14 residues long. Germline V gives CDR1 LGHDT, CDR2 YNNKEL (reference sequence).

The rearrangement joins TRBV10-3 to TRBJ2-7; lacking DNA, the TRBD1 call made by TCRdb goes unchecked. CDR3 size: 15 residues. Germline V gives CDR1 ENHRY, CDR2 SYGVKD. This chain's CDR3 is CAISEGRQVTYEQYF.

V usage is TRBV2 and J usage is TRBJ2-1; lacking DNA, the TRBD1 call made by TCRdb goes unchecked. Germline loops: CDR1 SNHLY, CDR2 FYNNEI. The CDR3 consists of 14 residues. The CDR3 loop is CASSAWGRGDEQFF. Based on the CDR3 plus reference TRBV2 and TRBJ2-1, the full variable domain is EPEVTQTPSHQVTQMGQEVILRCVPISNHLYFYWYRQILGQKVEFLVSFYNNEISEKSEIFDDQFSVERPDGSNFTLKIRSTKLEDSAMYFCASSAWGRGDEQFFGPGTRLTVL.

The rearrangement joins TRBV5-1 to TRBJ1-4; the TCRdb call, TRBD1, lacks DNA for checking. Germline V CDR1 and CDR2: SGHRS, YFSETQ. The CDR3 is made up of 17 amino acids. The CDR3: CASRRTGTAVTNEKLFF.

The chain has TRBV19 and TRBJ1-5. The CDR3 totals 16 residues. Germline V gene sequence: CDR1 LNHDA, CDR2 SQIVND (reference sequence). The CDR3 here is CASSHLRTDSNQPRHF. The full variable domain, with the rest looked up from reference TRBV19 and TRBJ1-5, is DGGITQSPKYLFRKEGQNVTLSCEQNLNHDAMYWYRQDPGQGLRLIYYSQIVNDFQKGDIAEGYSVSREKKESFPLTVTSAQKNPTAFYLCASSHLRTDSNQPRHFGDGTRLSIL.

The V call is TRBV2, the J call TRBJ1-5. Germline values: CDR1 SNHLY, CDR2 FYNNEI. This CDR3 has 14 amino acids. The CDR3 reads CASRSDLGRQPQHF.

The V and J genes are TRBV6-5 and TRBJ2-7; lacking DNA, the TRBD1 call made by TCRdb goes unchecked. Germline CDR1 reads MNHEY; CDR2 reads SVGAGI. The CDR3 runs to 19 residues. The CDR3 is CASSYEGASGDGLKVEQYF.

The chain has TRBV6-2 or TRBV6-3 and TRBJ1-6; TCRdb's D call, TRBD1, is unchecked because there is no DNA. CDR3 length: 15 residues. Germline assignment: CDR1 MNHEY and CDR2 SVGEGT. CDR3 residues: CASIRTGTTNSPLHF.

The chain recombines TRBV6-5 with TRBJ2-3. Germline CDR1 reads MNHEY; CDR2 reads SVGAGI. The CDR3 is 12 amino acids. The CDR3 loop is CASRTDTDTQYF.

The chain uses TRBV11-2 and TRBJ2-5; TCRdb names TRBD2, which stays unverified in the absence of DNA. Germline CDR1 SGHAT, CDR2 FQNNGV. The CDR3 is 18 residues long. CDR3 sequence: CASSFSGTSGGAGETQYF.

This CDR3 is CAFDRLAGVDTQYF. The chain uses TRBV30 and TRBJ2-3; TCRdb indicates TRBD2, and absent DNA this call remains unverified. CDR1 and CDR2 (germline): GTSNPN, SVGIG (reference sequence). CDR3 length equals 14 residues. Full variable domain (outside the CDR3, taken from reference TRBV30 and TRBJ2-3): SQTIHQWPATLVQPVGSPLSLECTVEGTSNPNLYWYRQAAGRGLQLLFYSVGIGQISSEVPQNLSASRPQDRQFILSSKKLLLSDSGFYLCAFDRLAGVDTQYFGPGTRLTVL.

The chain has TRBV20-1 and TRBJ1-1. CDR3 length equals 13 residues. The germline V gene encodes CDR1 DFQATT and CDR2 SNEGSKA (reference sequence). CDR3 amino acids: CSAREGINNEAFF.

The CDR3 loop reads CAWRVGRTQYF. The chain combines TRBV30 with TRBJ2-5. Looked up from germline, CDR1 is GTSNPN and CDR2 is SVGIG (reference sequence). The CDR3 contains 11 residues. The variable domain in full, with the rest retrieved from reference TRBV30 and TRBJ2-5, is SQTIHQWPATLVQPVGSPLSLECTVEGTSNPNLYWYRQAAGRGLQLLFYSVGIGQISSEVPQNLSASRPQDRQFILSSKKLLLSDSGFYLCAWRVGRTQYFGPGTRLLVL.